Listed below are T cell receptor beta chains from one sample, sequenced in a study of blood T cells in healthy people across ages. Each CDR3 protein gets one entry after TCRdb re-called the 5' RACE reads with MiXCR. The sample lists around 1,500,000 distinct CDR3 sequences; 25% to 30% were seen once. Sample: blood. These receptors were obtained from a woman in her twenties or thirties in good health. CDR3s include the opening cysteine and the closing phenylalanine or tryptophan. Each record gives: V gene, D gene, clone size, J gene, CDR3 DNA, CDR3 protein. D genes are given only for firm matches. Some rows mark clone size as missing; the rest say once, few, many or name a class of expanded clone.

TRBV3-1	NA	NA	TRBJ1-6	TGTGCCAGCAGCCAAGAAGCCCAAAATTCACCCCTCCACTTT	CASSQEAQNSPLHF
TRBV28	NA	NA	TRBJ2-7	TGTGCCAGCAGGCCTCTGTCAGAATCCTACGAGCAGTACTTC	CASRPLSESYEQYF
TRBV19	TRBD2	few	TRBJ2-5	TGTGCCAGTAGTATCTACCTAGCGGACACCCAGTACTTC	CASSIYLADTQYF
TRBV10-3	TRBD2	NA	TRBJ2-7	TGTGCCATCAGCACTAGCGGGGACAATGAGCAGTACTTC	CAISTSGDNEQYF
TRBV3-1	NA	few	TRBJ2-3	TGTGCCAGCAGCCGATGGGGAGCTAGCACAGATACGCAGTATTTT	CASSRWGASTDTQYF
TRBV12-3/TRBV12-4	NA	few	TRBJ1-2	TGTGCCAGCAGTTTAGTCCAGGGGTCTAACACCTTC	CASSLVQGSNTF
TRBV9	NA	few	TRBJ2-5	TGTGCCAGCAGCGTATCAGGGGCCGAGACCCAGTACTTC	CASSVSGAETQYF
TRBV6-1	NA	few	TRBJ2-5	TGTGCCAGCAGTGATAGGGGGGATCCTCCAGAGACTCAGTACTTC	CASSDRGDPPETQYF
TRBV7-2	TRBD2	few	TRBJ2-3	TGTGCCAGCAGCCCCCGTCTGGCGGGGGGGCGAACAGATACGCAGTATTTT	CASSPRLAGGRTDTQYF
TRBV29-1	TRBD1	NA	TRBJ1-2	TGCAGCGTTGAAGAGGAGACAGGGCTGTATGGCTACACCTTC	CSVEEETGLYGYTF
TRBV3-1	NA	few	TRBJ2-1	TGTGCCAGCAGCCACTATGGCGGTGAACCTGACAATGAGCAGTTCTTC	CASSHYGGEPDNEQFF
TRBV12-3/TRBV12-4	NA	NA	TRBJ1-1	TGTGCCAGCAGTTTTGATATGCAGGGTGAAGCTTTCTTT	CASSFDMQGEAFF
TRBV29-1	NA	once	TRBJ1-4	TGCAGCGCCGATGCGCGGGGGGAAAAACTGTTTTTT	CSADARGEKLFF
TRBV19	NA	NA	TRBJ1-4	TGTGCCAGTAGTATGGTGCGGAGTAATGAAAAACTGTTTTTT	CASSMVRSNEKLFF
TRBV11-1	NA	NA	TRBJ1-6	NA	CASSLELAGVKFFGPGINSPLHF
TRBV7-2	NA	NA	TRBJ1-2	TGTGCCAGCAGGACCGAGAACTATGGCTACACCTTC	CASRTENYGYTF
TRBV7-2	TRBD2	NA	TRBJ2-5	TGTGCCAGCAGCAACGGAATAGCGGGGGGGCCGGAGACCCAGTACTTC	CASSNGIAGGPETQYF
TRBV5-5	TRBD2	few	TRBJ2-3	TGTGCCAGCGGCCAGGCTAGCGGGCCGACGGATACGCAGTATTTT	CASGQASGPTDTQYF
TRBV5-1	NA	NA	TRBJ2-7	TGCGCCAGCAGTTACGATAGCGAGGGGTTCTACGAGCAGTACTTC	CASSYDSEGFYEQYF
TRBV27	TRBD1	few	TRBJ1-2	TGTGCCAGCAGTTCCGACAGGGGAGCCTATGGCTACACCTTC	CASSSDRGAYGYTF
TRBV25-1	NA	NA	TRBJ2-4	TGTGCCAGCAGTGATCCGGCAATGAGGGGGGCGTACAAGCAGTACTTC	CASSDPAMRGAYKQYF
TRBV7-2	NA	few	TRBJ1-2	TGTGCCAGTAGCCAGGACCCCAGGGGAGCCTACACCTTC	CASSQDPRGAYTF
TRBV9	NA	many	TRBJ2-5	TGTGCCAGCAGCGGACTGTTGGAGGAGACCCAGTACTTC	CASSGLLEETQYF
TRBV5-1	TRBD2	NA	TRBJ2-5	TGCGCCAGCGGTCCCAGCCCAAGCGGGGGAGAGACCCAGTACTTC	CASGPSPSGGETQYF
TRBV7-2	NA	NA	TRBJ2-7	TGTGCCAGCAGCTTAGCCCCCCAGGGGGAGCAGTACTTC	CASSLAPQGEQYF
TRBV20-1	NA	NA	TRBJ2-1	TGCAGTGCTACACCAACTAGCTGGGCCTACGAGCAGTTCTTC	CSATPTSWAYEQFF
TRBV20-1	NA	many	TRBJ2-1	TGCAGTGCTATCAGGGCCAAGGAGCAGTTCTTC	CSAIRAKEQFF
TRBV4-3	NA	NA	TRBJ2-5	TGCGCCAGCAGCCAAGATTTGGGGGGCGGGGAGACCCAGTACTTC	CASSQDLGGGETQYF
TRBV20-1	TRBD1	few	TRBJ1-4	TGCAGTGCACCGGGACAGACTAATGAAAAACTGTTTTTT	CSAPGQTNEKLFF
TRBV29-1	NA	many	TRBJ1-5	TGCAGCGTTGGCGTGGGATGTACGTATAGCAATCAGCCCCAGCATTTT	CSVGVGCTYSNQPQHF
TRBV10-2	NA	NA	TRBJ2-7	TGCTCCAGCAGTCCGGGGGCAGGAGGATACGAGCAGTACTTC	CSSSPGAGGYEQYF
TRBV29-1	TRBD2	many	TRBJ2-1	TGCAGCGTCGGGACTAGCGGGAGTACGTTCTTC	CSVGTSGSTFF
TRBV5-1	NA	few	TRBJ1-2	TGCGCCAGCAGTTTGGGCGAGCGGACGACACCGGTCGGCTACACCTTC	CASSLGERTTPVGYTF
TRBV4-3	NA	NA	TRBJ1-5	TGCGCCAGCAGCCAAGATACAGAGGTTCAGCCCCAGCATTTT	CASSQDTEVQPQHF
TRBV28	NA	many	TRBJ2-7	TGTGCCACCCGCGTACCGCGCTCCTACGAGCAGTACTTC	CATRVPRSYEQYF
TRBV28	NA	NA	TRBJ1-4	TGTGCCAGCAGTTTCCAGGGGACAACTAATGAAAAACTGTTTTTT	CASSFQGTTNEKLFF
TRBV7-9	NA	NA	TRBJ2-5	TGTGCCAGCAGCTCCCGGGAGCTGGGGGATGAGCAGTACTTC	CASSSRELGDEQYF
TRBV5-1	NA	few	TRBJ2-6	TGCGCCAACAGCGCCCTTAGCTCTGGGGCCAACGTCCTGACTTTC	CANSALSSGANVLTF
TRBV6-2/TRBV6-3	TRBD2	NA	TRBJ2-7	TGTGCCAGCAGTTACGTCCTAGCGGTGACCCATACCTACGAGCAGTACTTC	CASSYVLAVTHTYEQYF
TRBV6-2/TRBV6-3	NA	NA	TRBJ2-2	TGTGCCAGCAGTACTCAGAGAACCGGGGAACTGTTTTTT	CASSTQRTGELFF
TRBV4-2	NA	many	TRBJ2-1	TGTGCCAGCAGCCAAGCGGGGGACTTAAACAATGAGCAGTTCTTC	CASSQAGDLNNEQFF
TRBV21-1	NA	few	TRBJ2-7	TGTGCCAGCAGCAAAGCGCGGGCTGACGACCCGGGACTAGCGCCCTACGAGCAGTACTTC	CASSKARADDPGLAPYEQYF
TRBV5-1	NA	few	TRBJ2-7	TGCGCCAGCAGCCTGCGGGACCACGAGCAGTACTTC	CASSLRDHEQYF
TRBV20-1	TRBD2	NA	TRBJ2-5	TGCAGTGCCACCTTAGCGGGAGGAGGGGAGACCCAGTACTTC	CSATLAGGGETQYF
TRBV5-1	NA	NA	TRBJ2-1	TGCGCCAGCAGCCTGCGAGATTATGGGGATCGGTTCTTC	CASSLRDYGDRFF
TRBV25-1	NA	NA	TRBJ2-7	TGTGCCAGCAGTGAAGGTATCACGATTCGGGAAAAGGACGAGCAGTACTTC	CASSEGITIREKDEQYF
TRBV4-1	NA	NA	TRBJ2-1	TGCGCCAGCAGCCAATTTGGCGGGCGCTCCTACAATGAGCAGTTCTTC	CASSQFGGRSYNEQFF
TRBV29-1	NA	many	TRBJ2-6	TGCAGCGTTGGCACACAGGGGAGGCCTGGGGCCAACGTCCTGACTTTC	CSVGTQGRPGANVLTF
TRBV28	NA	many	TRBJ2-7	TGTGCCACCGACAGTGGCTACGAGCAGTACTTC	CATDSGYEQYF
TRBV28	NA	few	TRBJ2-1	TGTGCCAGCAGTTTAGTGGATTCCTACAATGAGCAGTTCTTC	CASSLVDSYNEQFF
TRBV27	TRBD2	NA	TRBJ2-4	TGTGCCAGCCACCCCCTTCGGGGGGGAGTGAAGGAGCAGTACTTC	CASHPLRGGVKEQYF
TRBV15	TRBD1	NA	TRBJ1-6	TGTGCCACCGGGACAGGGGTAAGGTCACCCCTCCACTTT	CATGTGVRSPLHF
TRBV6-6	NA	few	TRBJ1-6	TGTGCCAGCAGTTACTCTACAAATTCACCCCTCCACTTT	CASSYSTNSPLHF
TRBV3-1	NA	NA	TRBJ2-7	TGTGCCAGCAGCAACCGAGGGATCTGGTACTTC	CASSNRGIWYF
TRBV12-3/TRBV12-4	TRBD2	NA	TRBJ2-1	TGTGCCAGCAGTTTAGCGGGGACTAGCGGGAGCTTTGAGCAGTTCTTC	CASSLAGTSGSFEQFF
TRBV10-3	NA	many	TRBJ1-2	TGTGCCATCAGTGAGTCTACAGGCCGAGGGGGCTACACCTTC	CAISESTGRGGYTF
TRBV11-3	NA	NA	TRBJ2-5	TGTGCCAGCAGGGACCACAGGGAAGAGACCCAGTACTTC	CASRDHREETQYF
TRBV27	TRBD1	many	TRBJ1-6	TGTGCCAGCAGTTTCCGGGACAGGGTTAATTCACCCCTCCACTTT	CASSFRDRVNSPLHF
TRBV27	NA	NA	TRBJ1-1	TGTGCCAGCAGTTTGGTAGGTTTGGCGAACACTGAAGCTTTCTTT	CASSLVGLANTEAFF
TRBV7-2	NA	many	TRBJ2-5	TGTGCCAGCAGCTTAGCGCCCGCTAGGACGCAAGAGACCCAGTACTTC	CASSLAPARTQETQYF